Presented here are 11 T cell receptor beta chains from one specimen sequenced in a study of STAT5B mutations in CD4+ large granular lymphocyte leukemia. The table came from immunoSEQ multiplex PCR; TCRdb's copy has only in-frame clones and leaves some out. The data contain about 32,000 clones, approximately 91% of them singletons. Sequences were obtained from CD4+ T cells from blood buffy coats. Receptors originate from a human donor in good health.

The chain employs TRBV5-6 and TRBJ2-3; D is unclear. The CDR3 contains 16 residues. Germline CDR1 reads SGHDT; CDR2 reads YYEEEE. Trimming cost V 0 bases and J 4 bases, with 15 bases left between them. CDR3 nucleotides: TGTGCCAGCAGCTTGGTTTTGGGTTGGGCACCAGATACGCAGTATTTT. Translation gives CASSLVLGWAPDTQYF.

This sequence joins TRBV5-4 and TRBJ1-1; 8 positions match TRBD1. This CDR3 is 15 amino acids long. The germline V gene has CDR1 SGHNT and CDR2 YYREEE (reference sequence). Losses at the gene ends were 4 bases for V and 1 base for J; bases not matched to a gene: 6. CDR3 in DNA: TGTGCCAGCAGCCCAGACAGGGGCTCGAACACTGAAGCTTTCTTT. Protein product: CASSPDRGSNTEAFF.

V usage is TRBV10-3 and J usage is TRBJ2-3; D is unclear. This CDR3 is built from 16 residues. The germline gives CDR1 ENHRY, CDR2 SYGVKD. V gave up 2 bases and J gave up 0 bases, with 12 bases separating them. The CDR3 loop is CAISEATITSTDTQYF. CDR3 DNA sequence: TGTGCCATCAGTGAGGCGACGATCACTAGCACAGATACGCAGTATTTT.

This chain uses TRBV5-1 with TRBJ2-7; TRBD1 aligns across 10 bases. The CDR3 sequence is 15 residues long. Germline loops: CDR1 SGHRS, CDR2 YFSETQ. Trimming at V came to 0 bases and at J to 1 base, leaving 1 base not matched to a gene. The CDR3: CASSLGQGASYEQYF. The CDR3 DNA sequence: TGCGCCAGCAGCTTGGGACAGGGGGCATCCTACGAGCAGTACTTC.

The genes are TRBV18 and TRBJ2-7; the D gene is possibly TRBD1 (6 bases). The V and J ends lost 6 bases and 0 bases respectively, with 9 bases between them. The CDR3 contains 13 residues. Germline values: CDR1 KGHSH, CDR2 LQKENI. The CDR3 coding sequence is TGTGCCAGCTCCGGGACATACTCCTACGAGCAGTACTTC. Translated: CASSGTYSYEQYF.

The CDR3 coding sequence is TGTGCCAGCAGTCCGGTTACAGGGGGCATCGAAAAACTGTTTTTT. Protein: CASSPVTGGIEKLFF. The rearrangement joins TRBV6-6 to TRBJ1-4; 9 nucleotides agree with TRBD1. The CDR3 has 15 amino acids. Germline-derived CDR1 and CDR2 are MNHNY and SVGAGI (reference sequence). Trimming took 5 bases from V and 8 from J; bases not matched to a gene: 9.

The gene calls are TRBV2 and TRBJ2-7; 10 nucleotides agree with TRBD2. J gave up 4 bases and V 5 bases, and 11 bases lay outside the gene matches. The CDR3 contains 16 residues. Germline V lookup: CDR1 SNHLY, CDR2 FYNNEI. This CDR3 reads CASSLVSGRAGYEQYF. CDR3 bases: TGTGCCAGCAGTTTGGTCAGCGGGAGGGCCGGGTACGAGCAGTACTTC.

The J gene is TRBJ2-7, the V gene TRBV11-2; D is unresolved. The CDR3 has 13 amino acids. The germline V and J ends were trimmed by 1 base and 3 bases, with 7 bases remaining between them. CDR1 is SGHAT and CDR2 is FQNNGV in the germline V gene. The CDR3 is CASSLAGFYEQYF. CDR3 nucleotide sequence: TGTGCCAGCAGCTTAGCCGGGTTCTACGAGCAGTACTTC.

The chain combines TRBV19 with TRBJ2-3; maybe TRBD2 (6 bases). The CDR3 has 14 residues. Between the trimmed V and J ends, which lost 7 bases and 1 base, there was a span of 12 bases. The germline CDR1 and CDR2 sequences are LNHDA and SQIVND (reference sequence). In DNA form, the CDR3 reads TGTGCCAGTAACACAGCGGGTGGCACAGATACGCAGTATTTT. Residues: CASNTAGGTDTQYF.

The chain uses TRBV9 and TRBJ2-7, with D maybe TRBD1 (6 bases). V was trimmed by 0 bases and J by 5 bases, leaving 21 bases between them. CDR3 length: 17 residues. Looked up from germline, CDR1 is SGDLS and CDR2 is YYNGEE. CDR3: CASSVGGLMNIGNEQYF. In DNA, the CDR3 is TGTGCCAGCAGCGTAGGGGGGCTGATGAATATTGGAAACGAGCAGTACTTC.

The V gene is TRBV7-2, the J gene TRBJ2-1, with unresolved D. Germline V gene lookup returns CDR1 SGHTA and CDR2 FQGNSA. V was trimmed by 4 bases and J by 4 bases, leaving 5 bases between them. This CDR3 comprises 12 residues. CDR3 residues: CASSSLYNEQFF. The CDR3 coding sequence is TGTGCCAGCAGCTCCCTATACAATGAGCAGTTCTTC.